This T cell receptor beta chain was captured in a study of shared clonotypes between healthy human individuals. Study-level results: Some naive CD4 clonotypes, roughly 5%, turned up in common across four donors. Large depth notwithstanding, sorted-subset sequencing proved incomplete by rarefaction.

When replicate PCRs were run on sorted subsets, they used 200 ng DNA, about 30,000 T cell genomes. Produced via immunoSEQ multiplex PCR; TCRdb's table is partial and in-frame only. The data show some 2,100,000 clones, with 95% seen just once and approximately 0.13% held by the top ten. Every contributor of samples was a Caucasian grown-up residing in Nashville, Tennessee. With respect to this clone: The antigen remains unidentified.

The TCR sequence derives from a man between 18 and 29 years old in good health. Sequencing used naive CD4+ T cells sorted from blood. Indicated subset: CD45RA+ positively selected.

The CDR3 is CASSTYRQGVRSDTQYF. The CDR3 nucleotides are TGTGCCAGCAGTACCTATCGACAGGGTGTTCGATCAGATACGCAGTATTTT. The rearrangement joins TRBV14 to TRBJ2-3, with 7 bases fitting TRBD1. Germline CDR1 is SGHDN and CDR2 is FVKESK. The ends lost 6 bases at V and 4 bases at J; junction bases unmatched: 16. The CDR3 runs to 17 residues.